These 3 T cell receptor beta chains originate from one sample sequenced in a study of shared clonotypes between healthy human individuals (dated by TCRdb to about 2020). Library construction relied on the immunoSEQ multiplex PCR assay. Held by TCRdb, this immuneACCESS table contains in-frame sequences only and omits some clones. Under half of the omission traces to an unresolved V gene where checked; the cause of the rest is unknown. The sample data list 2 million to 2.5 million clones, and 85% to 95% of these were observed just once. 0.13% of the sample comes from the top ten. The sequenced sample consisted of naive CD4+ T cells sorted from blood. Reading the label with the study, this specimen's cell subset or site is: CD45RA+ positively selected. The receptors come from a man aged 18 to 35 in good health.

The chain is built from TRBV28 and TRBJ2-5; 8 positions agree with TRBD2. The CDR3 covers 17 residues. With 4 bases clipped from V and 3 bases from J, the junction kept 13 bases outside the gene matches. From germline, CDR1 is MDHEN and CDR2 SYDVKM. The CDR3 nucleotides read TGTGCCAGCAGTTCAATGAGGCGGGGGGCCGGGGAAGAGACCCAGTACTTC. Residues: CASSSMRRGAGEETQYF.

In this sample, this clone turned up once. The rearrangement uses TRBV2 and TRBJ2-3, with 11 bases identical to TRBD1. The V and J ends lost 5 bases and 2 bases, in that order; junction bases with no gene match: 6. The CDR3 spans 16 residues. Germline values: CDR1 SNHLY, CDR2 FYNNEI. The CDR3 bases are TGTGCCAGCAGTAAAAGGACAGGGGGCTTCACAGATACGCAGTATTTT. Translating gives CASSKRTGGFTDTQYF.

The rearrangement links TRBV5-1 to TRBJ2-1, with D tentatively TRBD2 (5 bases). The germline V gene has CDR1 SGHRS and CDR2 YFSETQ. Between the trimmed V and J ends, which lost 6 bases and 2 bases, there was a span of 15 bases. The CDR3 spans 15 residues. The CDR3: CASKTRTGTYNEQFF. CDR3 in DNA: TGCGCCAGCAAGACCCGGACGGGGACCTACAATGAGCAGTTCTTC.